The 32 T cell receptor beta chains below were found in one sample sequenced in a study of blood T cell repertoires in COVID-19. Repertoires were generated with immunoSEQ multiplex PCR, while TCRdb's copy carries only in-frame clones and drops some. The repertoire consists of about 43,000 clones, with 80% to 90% occurring once and the leading ten covering 15%. Sequencing input: peripheral blood. The receptors were gathered from a man aged 55 to 70 with active COVID-19.

J is TRBJ2-2 and V is TRBV4-1, with a tentative D call TRBD2 (6 bases). Trimming removed 0 bases from V and 5 bases from J, with 16 bases in between. The length of the CDR3 is 17 residues. Germline CDR1 MGHRA, CDR2 YSYEKL. In DNA form, the CDR3 reads TGCGCCAGCAGCCAAGATGTTCCCACGGGAGATACCGGGGAGCTGTTTTTT. This encodes CASSQDVPTGDTGELFF.

The V gene is TRBV6-5, the J gene TRBJ1-2, with 10 bases fitting TRBD1. The germline V gene has CDR1 MNHEY and CDR2 SVGAGI. With 6 bases clipped from V and 2 bases from J, the junction kept 3 bases outside the gene matches. The CDR3 runs to 14 residues. CDR3: CASRGQGENYGYTF. The CDR3 DNA reads as TGTGCCAGCAGAGGACAGGGGGAGAACTATGGCTACACCTTC.

This clone was detected once. The rearrangement uses TRBV29-1 and TRBJ2-7; 7 bases fit TRBD1. Trimming at V came to 7 bases and at J to 5 bases, leaving 5 bases not matched to a gene. Germline V CDR1 and CDR2: SQVTM, ANQGSEA. The CDR3 runs 11 residues. The CDR3 bases are TGCAGCGCACAGGGGTACAACGAGCAGTACTTC. Amino acid sequence: CSAQGYNEQYF.

This clone was found once. V gene TRBV9 combines with J gene TRBJ2-5; tentatively, D is TRBD2 (6 bases). This CDR3 region has 16 residues. Trimming took 3 bases from V and 4 from J, leaving 19 bases between them. Per the germline V gene, CDR1 is SGDLS and CDR2 is YYNGEE. DNA of the CDR3: TGTGCCAGCAGCGCCCGGCCCGATCCCGGGAGAGAGACCCAGTACTTC. Translating it yields CASSARPDPGRETQYF.

The V gene is TRBV4-2, the J gene TRBJ2-5, with 9 positions matching TRBD2. CDR3 size: 15 residues. Germline V lookup: CDR1 LGHNA, CDR2 YNFKEQ. The J segment lost 1 base and the V segment lost 4 bases, leaving 4 bases of the junction unmatched. CDR3 sequence reads: CASSRETSGQETQYF. The CDR3 nucleotides read TGTGCCAGCAGCCGAGAGACTAGCGGCCAAGAGACCCAGTACTTC.

Notes on this clone: A read error may produce the germline difference seen at one junction end. The CDR3 sequence: CASSIGGNQPQHF. DNA of the CDR3: TGTGCCAGTAGCATAGGCGGCAATCAGCCCCAGCATTTT. The rearrangement joins TRBV19 to TRBJ1-5; D call uncertain. This CDR3 is built from 13 residues. Germline lookup yields CDR1 LNHDA and CDR2 SQIVND (reference sequence).

The J gene is TRBJ2-1, the V gene TRBV5-1; 8 bases line up with TRBD1. Germline CDR1 and CDR2: SGHRS and YFSETQ. The CDR3 extends over 16 amino acids. The ends lost 0 bases at V and 7 bases at J; junction bases unmatched: 9. The CDR3 nucleotides are TGCGCCAGCAGCTTGGCCGGTCAGGGGGCGCGGAATGAGCAGTTCTTC. It codes for CASSLAGQGARNEQFF.

The J gene is TRBJ2-7, the V gene TRBV4-3, with 10 bases aligning to TRBD2. This CDR3 comprises 15 residues. Germline CDR1 LGHNA, CDR2 YSLEER. V lost 0 bases to trimming and J lost 7 bases; unmatched junction nucleotides: 6. The CDR3 DNA follows: TGCGCCAGCAGCCAAGACGCCAAGCGGGGGGGGGAGCAGTACTTC. Translation: CASSQDAKRGGEQYF.

The chain joins TRBV24-1 to TRBJ2-3; D may be TRBD2 (6 bases). This CDR3 contains 16 residues. In germline, CDR1 is KGHDR, CDR2 SFDVKD. Trimming pared 5 bases from V and 1 base from J, leaving 15 bases between. The chain's CDR3 is CATSAPRGWGTDTQYF. CDR3 nucleotide sequence: TGTGCCACCAGTGCCCCCCGGGGGTGGGGCACAGATACGCAGTATTTT.

The gene calls are TRBV27 and TRBJ1-2, with 9 bases that match TRBD1. The germline gives CDR1 MNHEY, CDR2 SMNVEV (reference sequence). The CDR3 runs to 17 residues. Germline trimming cut 8 bases from V and 5 bases from J; bases unmatched to any gene: 18. The CDR3 loop is CASRTGVMVGRSYGYTF. The CDR3 coding sequence is TGTGCCAGCCGGACAGGGGTGATGGTCGGGAGGTCATATGGCTACACCTTC.

The chain is built from TRBV5-6 and TRBJ1-2; D possibly corresponds to TRBD1 (6 bases). The CDR3 loop spans 14 amino acids. Trimming took 3 bases from V and 5 from J, leaving 14 bases between them. Germline values: CDR1 SGHDT, CDR2 YYEEEE. In DNA form, the CDR3 reads TGTGCCAGCAGCTCCGCCGGGACAAAGTATGGCTACACCTTC. This translates into CASSSAGTKYGYTF.

This rearrangement joins TRBV19 to TRBJ2-2, with 7 bases lining up with TRBD2. Looked up from germline, CDR1 is LNHDA and CDR2 is SQIVND (reference sequence). This CDR3 contains 13 residues. Trimming cost V 4 bases and J 7 bases; bases outside gene matches: 3. The CDR3 region has the DNA TGTGCCAGTAGTACCGCGGGGGTCGGGGAGCTGTTTTTT. It encodes CASSTAGVGELFF.

The chain combines TRBV4-1 with TRBJ2-1; TRBD1 might be the D (5 bases). The CDR3 consists of 15 residues. Trimming pared 0 bases from V and 4 bases from J, leaving 10 bases between. Germline values: CDR1 MGHRA, CDR2 YSYEKL. Written as DNA, the CDR3 is TGCGCCAGCAGCCAAGATGGGGCTCAGTACAATGAGCAGTTCTTC. This encodes CASSQDGAQYNEQFF.

The chain joins TRBV30 to TRBJ2-7; 10 bases fit TRBD1. Looked up from germline, CDR1 is GTSNPN and CDR2 is SVGIG (reference sequence). With 2 bases clipped from V and 5 bases from J, the junction kept 3 bases outside the gene matches. This CDR3 region has 13 residues. CDR3 protein: CAWSPGTGDEQYF. The CDR3 coding sequence is TGTGCCTGGAGTCCCGGGACAGGGGACGAGCAGTACTTC.

The chain joins TRBV10-3 to TRBJ2-2, with 9 bases aligning to TRBD1. This CDR3 has 14 residues. V lost 9 bases to trimming and J lost 5 bases; unmatched junction nucleotides: 7. Germline CDR1 is ENHRY and CDR2 is SYGVKD. The chain's CDR3 is CAITGGADTGELFF. The CDR3 region has the DNA TGTGCCATAACAGGGGGCGCAGATACCGGGGAGCTGTTTTTT.

This chain connects TRBV28 to TRBJ2-3; TRBD2 might be the D (6 bases). The germline V and J ends were trimmed by 6 bases and 6 bases, with 19 bases remaining between them. Germline V gene lookup returns CDR1 MDHEN and CDR2 SYDVKM. The CDR3 covers 15 residues. Written as DNA, the CDR3 is TGTGCCAGCAGGGGGCGGGAAAGTTGGGCGGATACGCAGTATTTT. Translated: CASRGRESWADTQYF.

The chain has TRBV6-1 and TRBJ2-7, with TRBD2 as a possible D gene (5 bases). The CDR3 loop spans 13 amino acids. Trimming removed 3 bases at V and 3 bases at J, with 9 bases between. The germline CDR1 and CDR2 sequences are MNHNS and SASEGT. CDR3 nucleotides: TGTGCCAGCAGTGAGGAGAGGGACTACGAGCAGTACTTC. This sequence encodes CASSEERDYEQYF.

J is TRBJ2-1 and V is TRBV5-8; D may be TRBD2 (6 bases). Germline CDR1 and CDR2: SGHTS and YDEGEE. The V end was cut by 1 base, the J end by 6 bases, with 8 bases between. The length of the CDR3 is 13 residues. The CDR3 coding sequence is TGTGCCAGCAGCTTGAGACTAGTCAATGAGCAGTTCTTC. Translation: CASSLRLVNEQFF.

The V gene is TRBV5-4, the J gene TRBJ1-6; D is unclear. The CDR3 is 17 residues long. Trimming pared 0 bases from V and 7 bases from J, leaving 17 bases between. Germline values: CDR1 SGHNT, CDR2 YYREEE (reference sequence). The DNA for the CDR3 is TGTGCCAGCAGCTTGGGAATTCAAGAGGTCGGGAATTCACCCCTCCACTTT. Protein sequence: CASSLGIQEVGNSPLHF.

V gene TRBV10-1 combines with J gene TRBJ2-3; 8 bases agree with TRBD1. The CDR3 has 15 amino acids. Germline V CDR1 and CDR2: WNHNN, SYGVQD (reference sequence). After removal of 4 bases from V and 3 bases from J, the junction contained 6 bases not matched to a gene. CDR3 DNA: TGCGCCAGCAGTGCCCGGGACAGGATAACAGATACGCAGTATTTT. Its translation: CASSARDRITDTQYF.

The rearrangement joins TRBV18 to TRBJ2-1; possibly TRBD1 for D (5 bases). The CDR3 consists of 15 residues. The ends were cut back, 8 bases at V and 5 bases at J, with 19 bases in the middle. Germline V gene lookup returns CDR1 KGHSH and CDR2 LQKENI. CDR3 nucleotide sequence: TGTGCCAGCCGCTCAAGCTCGGCAGGGCACAATGAGCAGTTCTTC. Translated: CASRSSSAGHNEQFF.

V gene TRBV5-4 combines with J gene TRBJ2-5, with D maybe TRBD1 (7 bases). The CDR3 runs 15 residues. Germline CDR1 is SGHNT and CDR2 is YYREEE (reference sequence). The V and J ends lost 0 bases and 2 bases respectively, with 11 bases between them. The CDR3, as DNA: TGTGCCAGCAGCTTGGGCAGGGGGAGGCAAGAGACCCAGTACTTC. This codes for CASSLGRGRQETQYF.

V usage is TRBV2 and J usage is TRBJ2-3; TRBD2 matches 12 bases. Unmatched junction bases numbered 4, after V lost 8 bases and J lost 4 bases. Germline V CDR1 and CDR2: SNHLY, FYNNEI. This CDR3 spans 14 amino acids. CDR3: CASRGLAGSDTQYF. DNA of the CDR3: TGTGCCAGCCGAGGACTAGCGGGATCAGATACGCAGTATTTT.

This clone was observed a few times. V and J are TRBV5-1 and TRBJ2-1; D is undetermined. V was shortened by 0 bases and J by 2 bases, with 12 bases between the two germline ends. Germline V lookup: CDR1 SGHRS, CDR2 YFSETQ. The CDR3 loop spans 16 amino acids. DNA for the CDR3: TGCGCCAGCAGCTTGGTGGGCGTCACCACCTACAATGAGCAGTTCTTC. It is translated as CASSLVGVTTYNEQFF.

The chain recombines TRBV6-6 with TRBJ2-3; 7 nucleotides line up with TRBD1. The CDR3 loop spans 14 amino acids. Unmatched junction bases numbered 4, after V lost 6 bases and J lost 1 base. The germline V gene has CDR1 MNHNY and CDR2 SVGAGI (reference sequence). CDR3: CASRDRARTDTQYF. CDR3 coding DNA: TGTGCCAGCAGAGACAGGGCCCGCACAGATACGCAGTATTTT.

This chain links TRBV6-2 or TRBV6-3 with TRBJ1-4, with 9 bases lining up with TRBD1. CDR1 is MNHEY and CDR2 is SVGEGT in the germline V gene. This CDR3 spans 15 amino acids. Trimming cost V 5 bases and J 8 bases; bases outside gene matches: 9. The CDR3 is CASSRTGTGYEKLFF. The CDR3 DNA reads as TGTGCCAGCAGTAGGACCGGGACAGGGTACGAAAAACTGTTTTTT.

The rearrangement links TRBV6-2 or TRBV6-3 to TRBJ2-4; D not certain. Trimming stripped 4 bases from V and 0 bases from J, with 10 bases between. There are 15 residues in the CDR3. Germline V gene lookup returns CDR1 MNHEY and CDR2 SVGEGT. The CDR3 loop reads CASSSLPIAKNIQYF. CDR3 nucleotides: TGTGCCAGCAGTTCCCTCCCTATAGCCAAAAACATTCAGTACTTC.

The rearrangement links TRBV4-3 to TRBJ2-1, with 11 positions matching TRBD2. The CDR3 consists of 16 residues. V lost 0 bases, J lost 8 bases, and 6 bases stayed unmatched. CDR1 is LGHNA, CDR2 YSLEER, per germline. In DNA, the CDR3 is TGCGCCAGCAGCCAAGATAGCGGGGGGGCCTCATATGAGCAGTTCTTC. Protein product: CASSQDSGGASYEQFF.

The chain employs TRBV10-1 and TRBJ1-2; D might be TRBD1 (5 bases). Trimming stripped 3 bases from V and 5 bases from J, with 13 bases between. This CDR3 comprises 14 residues. Germline CDR1 is WNHNN and CDR2 is SYGVQD (reference sequence). CDR3 protein: CASSESRAPYGYTF. CDR3 sequence (DNA): TGCGCCAGCAGTGAATCCAGGGCCCCATATGGCTACACCTTC.

V and J are TRBV18 and TRBJ2-7, with TRBD1 matching over 9 bases. With V trimmed by 6 bases and J by 5 bases, 11 bases remained unmatched. The CDR3 loop spans 15 amino acids. The germline gives CDR1 KGHSH, CDR2 LQKENI. The CDR3 loop reads CASSSNRGQRDEQYF. The CDR3 DNA reads TGTGCCAGCTCTAGCAACAGGGGGCAGCGGGACGAGCAGTACTTC.

The CDR3 is CASSPGGANNEQFF. CDR3 nucleotide sequence: TGCGCCAGCTCCCCGGGCGGGGCCAACAATGAGCAGTTCTTC. V gene TRBV5-1 combines with J gene TRBJ2-1; TRBD2 is a possible D gene (6 bases). Germline CDR1 reads SGHRS; CDR2 reads YFSETQ. The CDR3 extends over 14 amino acids. V lost 7 bases and J lost 5, with 16 bases in between.

The chain has TRBV28 and TRBJ1-4, with D uncertain. CDR1 is MDHEN and CDR2 is SYDVKM in the germline V gene. The germline V and J ends were trimmed by 6 bases and 3 bases, with 14 bases remaining between them. The CDR3 is 15 residues long. CDR3 nucleotides: TGTGCCAGCAGGTTCAGATCAGCGGCTAATGAAAAACTGTTTTTT. This sequence encodes CASRFRSAANEKLFF.